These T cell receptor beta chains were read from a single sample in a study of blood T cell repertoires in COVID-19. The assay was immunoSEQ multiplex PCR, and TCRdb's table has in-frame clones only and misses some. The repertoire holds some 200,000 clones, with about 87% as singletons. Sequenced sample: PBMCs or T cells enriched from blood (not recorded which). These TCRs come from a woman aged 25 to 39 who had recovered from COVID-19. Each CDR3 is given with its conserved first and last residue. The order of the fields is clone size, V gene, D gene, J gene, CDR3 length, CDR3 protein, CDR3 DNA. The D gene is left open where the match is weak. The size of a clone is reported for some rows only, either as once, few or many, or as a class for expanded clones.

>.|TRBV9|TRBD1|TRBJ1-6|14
CASSAQGARSPLHF
TGTGCCAGCAGCGCACAGGGGGCCCGATCACCCCTCCACTTT
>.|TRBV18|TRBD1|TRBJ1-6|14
CASLPGQVASPLHF
TGTGCCAGCTTACCGGGACAGGTCGCTTCACCCCTCCACTTT
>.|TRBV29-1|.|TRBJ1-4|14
CSVEEGQPLGKLFF
TGCAGCGTTGAGGAAGGACAGCCCCTTGGAAAACTGTTTTTT
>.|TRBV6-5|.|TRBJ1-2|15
CASSYSRRLNYGYTF
TGTGCCAGCAGTTACTCGAGGCGCCTCAACTATGGCTACACCTTC
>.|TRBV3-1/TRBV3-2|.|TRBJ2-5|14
CASSQGREKETQYF
TGTGCCAGCAGCCAAGGGAGGGAGAAAGAGACCCAGTACTTC
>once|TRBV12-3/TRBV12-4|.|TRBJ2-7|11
CASSGTGEQYF
TGTGCCAGCTCCGGGACTGGAGAGCAGTACTTC
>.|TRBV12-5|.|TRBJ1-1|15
CASGLNSAANTEAFF
TGTGCTAGTGGTTTGAACTCGGCGGCTAACACTGAAGCTTTCTTT
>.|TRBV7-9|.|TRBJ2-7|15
CASSLLDTFSYEQYF
TGTGCCAGCAGCTTGTTAGACACCTTTTCGTACGAGCAGTACTTC
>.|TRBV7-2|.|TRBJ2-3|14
CASSFLGAADTQYF
TGTGCCAGCAGCTTCTTGGGGGCAGCAGATACGCAGTATTTT
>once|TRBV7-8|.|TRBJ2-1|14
CASSPSTSYNEQFF
TGTGCCAGCAGCCCCTCTACTTCATACAATGAGCAGTTCTTC
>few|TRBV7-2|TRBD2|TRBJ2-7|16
CASSSVETSGSYEQYF
TGTGCCAGCAGCTCAGTGGAGACTAGCGGCTCCTACGAGCAGTACTTC
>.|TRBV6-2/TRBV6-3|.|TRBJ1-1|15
CASSGSQGWGTEAFF
TGTGCCAGCAGTGGCTCACAGGGATGGGGCACTGAAGCTTTCTTT
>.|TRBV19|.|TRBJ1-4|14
CASSISTGSEKLFF
TGTGCCAGTAGTATAAGCACGGGGAGTGAAAAACTGTTTTTT
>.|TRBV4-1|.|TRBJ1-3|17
CASSQRVGITVENTIYF
TGCGCCAGCAGCCAACGCGTAGGCATCACAGTGGAAAACACCATATATTTT
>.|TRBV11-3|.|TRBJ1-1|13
CASSSRLDTEAFF
TGTGCCAGCAGCTCTAGACTGGACACTGAAGCTTTCTTT
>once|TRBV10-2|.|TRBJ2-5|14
CASLLPGGTETQYF
TGCGCCAGCCTTCTTCCCGGCGGCACAGAGACCCAGTACTTC